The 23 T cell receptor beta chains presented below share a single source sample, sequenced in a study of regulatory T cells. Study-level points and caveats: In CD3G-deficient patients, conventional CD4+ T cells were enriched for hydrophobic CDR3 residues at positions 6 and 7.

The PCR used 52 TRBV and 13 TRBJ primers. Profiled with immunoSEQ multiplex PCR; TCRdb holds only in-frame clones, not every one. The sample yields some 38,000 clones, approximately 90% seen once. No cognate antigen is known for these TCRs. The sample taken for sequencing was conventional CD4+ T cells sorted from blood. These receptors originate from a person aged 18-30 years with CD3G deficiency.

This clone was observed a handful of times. Here the CDR3 reads CAIREGQANTEAFF. As DNA, the CDR3 is TGTGCCATCAGGGAGGGACAGGCAAACACTGAAGCTTTCTTT. This rearrangement joins TRBV10-3 to TRBJ1-1; 8 bases agree with TRBD1. This CDR3 contains 14 residues. Germline CDR1 reads ENHRY; CDR2 reads SYGVKD. V shed 6 bases, J shed 2 bases, and the junction held 5 bases outside the gene matches.

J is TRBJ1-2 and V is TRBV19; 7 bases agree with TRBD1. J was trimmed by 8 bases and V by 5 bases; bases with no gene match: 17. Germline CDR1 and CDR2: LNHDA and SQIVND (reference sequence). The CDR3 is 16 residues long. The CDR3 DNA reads TGTGCCAGTAGTCCTTATTCCGGGACAGCTGCGGGCGGCTACACCTTC. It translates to CASSPYSGTAAGGYTF.

The DNA of the CDR3 is TGTGCCAGCAGTGACTCGAGGTTGACTGAAGCTTTCTTT. Protein: CASSDSRLTEAFF. The V gene is TRBV6-1, the J gene TRBJ1-1, with D unclear. CDR1 is MNHNS and CDR2 is SASEGT in the germline V gene. The length of the CDR3 is 13 residues. Trimming took off 3 bases at V and 5 bases at J, with 10 bases between the two ends.

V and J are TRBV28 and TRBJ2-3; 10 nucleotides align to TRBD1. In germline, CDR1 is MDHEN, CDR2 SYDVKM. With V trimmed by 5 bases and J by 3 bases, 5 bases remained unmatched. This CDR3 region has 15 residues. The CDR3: CASSGDRGFTDTQYF. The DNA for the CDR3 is TGTGCCAGCAGTGGGGACAGGGGATTTACAGATACGCAGTATTTT.

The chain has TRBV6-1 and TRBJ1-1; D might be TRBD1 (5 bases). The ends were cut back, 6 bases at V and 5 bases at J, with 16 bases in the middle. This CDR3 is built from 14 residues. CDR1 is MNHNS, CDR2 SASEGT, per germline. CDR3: CASSLGGGWTEAFF. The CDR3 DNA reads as TGTGCCAGCAGCCTTGGGGGAGGATGGACTGAAGCTTTCTTT.

The CDR3, as DNA: TGTGCCAGCAGTTACCGACAGTTTGAAGCTTTCTTT. This codes for CASSYRQFEAFF. The chain has TRBV28 and TRBJ1-1; maybe TRBD1 (5 bases). The V gene lost 4 bases and the J gene lost 7 bases, with 10 bases spanning the gap. The CDR3 has 12 amino acids. CDR1 and CDR2 (germline): MDHEN, SYDVKM.

In nucleotides, the CDR3 is TGTGCCAGCAGCATGGGGGAAAAAGAGACCCAGTACTTC. Protein sequence: CASSMGEKETQYF. V and J are TRBV11-2 and TRBJ2-5, with D possibly being TRBD1 or TRBD2 (5 bases each). V was cut by 5 bases and J by 3 bases, with 10 bases left in between. The CDR3 extends over 13 amino acids. CDR1 and CDR2 from the germline V gene are SGHAT and FQNNGV. The full variable domain, rest sourced from reference TRBV11-2 and TRBJ2-5, is EAGVAQSPRYKIIEKRQSVAFWCNPISGHATLYWYQQILGQGPKLLIQFQNNGVVDDSQLPKDRFSAERLKGVDSTLKIQPAKLEDSAVYLCASSMGEKETQYFGPGTRLLVL.

The CDR3 here is CASSSIYRGRRQPQHF. In nucleotides, the CDR3 is TGTGCCAGCAGTTCTATATACAGGGGTAGGAGGCAGCCCCAGCATTTT. V is TRBV28 and J is TRBJ1-5; TRBD1 agrees at 7 bases. Germline assignment: CDR1 MDHEN and CDR2 SYDVKM. The CDR3 extends over 16 amino acids. The trim removed 4 bases at V and 7 bases at J, leaving 13 bases unmatched.

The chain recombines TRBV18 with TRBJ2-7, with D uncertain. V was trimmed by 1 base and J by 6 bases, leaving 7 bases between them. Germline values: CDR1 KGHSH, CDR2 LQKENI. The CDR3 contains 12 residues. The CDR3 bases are TGTGCCAGCTCACCACGCCCGGGCGAGCAGTACTTC. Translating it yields CASSPRPGEQYF.

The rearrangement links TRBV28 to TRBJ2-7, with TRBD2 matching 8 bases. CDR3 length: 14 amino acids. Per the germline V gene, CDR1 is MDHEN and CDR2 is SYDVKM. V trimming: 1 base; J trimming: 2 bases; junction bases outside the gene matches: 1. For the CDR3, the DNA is TGTGCCAGCAGTTTATTAGCGGGGCCCTACGAGCAGTACTTC. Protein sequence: CASSLLAGPYEQYF.

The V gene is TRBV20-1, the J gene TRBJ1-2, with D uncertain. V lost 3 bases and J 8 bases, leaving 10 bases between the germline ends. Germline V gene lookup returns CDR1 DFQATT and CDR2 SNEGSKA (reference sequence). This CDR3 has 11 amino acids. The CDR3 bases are TGCAGTGCTAGTTTGAGCGGGGGCTACACCTTC. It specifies CSASLSGGYTF.

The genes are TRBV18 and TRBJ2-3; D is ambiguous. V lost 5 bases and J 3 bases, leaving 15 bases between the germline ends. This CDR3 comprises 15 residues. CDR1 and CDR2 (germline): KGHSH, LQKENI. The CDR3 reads CASSTRQTPTDTQYF. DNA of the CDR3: TGTGCCAGCTCAACACGACAAACCCCTACAGATACGCAGTATTTT.

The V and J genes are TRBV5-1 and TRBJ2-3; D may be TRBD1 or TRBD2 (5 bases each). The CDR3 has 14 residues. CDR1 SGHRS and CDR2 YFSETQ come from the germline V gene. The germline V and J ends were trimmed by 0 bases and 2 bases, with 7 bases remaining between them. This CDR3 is CASSLAGLTDTQYF. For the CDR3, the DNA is TGCGCCAGCAGCTTGGCGGGGCTCACAGATACGCAGTATTTT.

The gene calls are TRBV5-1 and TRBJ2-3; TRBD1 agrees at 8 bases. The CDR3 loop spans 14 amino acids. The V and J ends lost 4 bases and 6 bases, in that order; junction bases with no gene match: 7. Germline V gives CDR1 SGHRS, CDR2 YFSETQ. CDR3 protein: CASSPGQELDTQYF. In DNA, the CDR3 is TGCGCCAGCAGCCCGGGACAGGAGTTGGATACGCAGTATTTT.

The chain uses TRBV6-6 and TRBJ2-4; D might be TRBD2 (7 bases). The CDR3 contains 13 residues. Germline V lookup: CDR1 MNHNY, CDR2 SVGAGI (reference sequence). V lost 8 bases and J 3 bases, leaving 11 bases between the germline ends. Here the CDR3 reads CASGGGGKNIQYF. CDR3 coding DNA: TGTGCCAGCGGGGGGGGCGGCAAAAACATTCAGTACTTC.

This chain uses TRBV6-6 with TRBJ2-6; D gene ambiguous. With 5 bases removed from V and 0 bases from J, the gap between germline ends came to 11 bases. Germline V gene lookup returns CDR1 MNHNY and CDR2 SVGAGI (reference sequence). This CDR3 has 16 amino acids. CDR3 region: CASSPPGGSGANVLTF. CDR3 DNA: TGTGCCAGCAGTCCTCCCGGTGGCTCTGGGGCCAACGTCCTGACTTTC.

CDR3 loop: CASSSSSTSGTSEQYF. As DNA, the CDR3 is TGTGCCAGCAGTTCTTCTTCGACTAGCGGGACGAGCGAGCAGTACTTC. The rearrangement joins TRBV28 to TRBJ2-7; 11 bases match TRBD2. Unmatched junction bases numbered 11, after V lost 4 bases and J lost 6 bases. Germline CDR1 MDHEN, CDR2 SYDVKM. This CDR3 contains 16 residues.

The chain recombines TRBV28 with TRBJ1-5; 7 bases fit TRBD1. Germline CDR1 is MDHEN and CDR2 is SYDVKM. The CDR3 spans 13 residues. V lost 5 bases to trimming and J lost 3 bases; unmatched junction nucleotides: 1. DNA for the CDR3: TGTGCCAGCAGTGGACAGGCCAATCAGCCCCAGCATTTT. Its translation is CASSGQANQPQHF.

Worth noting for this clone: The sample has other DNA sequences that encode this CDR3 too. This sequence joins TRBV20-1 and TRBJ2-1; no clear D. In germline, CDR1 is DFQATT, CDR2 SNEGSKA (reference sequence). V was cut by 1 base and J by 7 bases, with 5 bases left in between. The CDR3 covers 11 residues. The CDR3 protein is CSARVVNEQFF. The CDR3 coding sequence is TGCAGTGCTAGAGTCGTGAATGAGCAGTTCTTC.

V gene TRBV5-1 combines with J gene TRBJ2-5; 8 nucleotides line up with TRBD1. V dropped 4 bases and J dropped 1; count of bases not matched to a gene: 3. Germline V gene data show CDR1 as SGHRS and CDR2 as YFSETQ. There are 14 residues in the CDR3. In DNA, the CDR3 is TGCGCCAGCAGCCAACAGGGGGTCCAAGAGACCCAGTACTTC. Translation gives CASSQQGVQETQYF.

CDR3 nucleotides: TGCGCCAGCAGCGTGCAGGGGGCCTCGATTGACACCGGGGAGCTGTTTTTT. It is translated as CASSVQGASIDTGELFF. V usage is TRBV5-1 and J usage is TRBJ2-2; the match to TRBD1 covers 8 bases. Germline CDR1 and CDR2: SGHRS and YFSETQ. The CDR3 totals 17 residues. V lost 4 bases to trimming and J lost 3 bases; unmatched junction nucleotides: 11.

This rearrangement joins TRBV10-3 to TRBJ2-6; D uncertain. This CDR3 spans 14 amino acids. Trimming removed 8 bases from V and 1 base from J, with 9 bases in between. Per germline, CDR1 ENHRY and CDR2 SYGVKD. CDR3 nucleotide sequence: TGTGCCATCGGATCCGAGTCTGGGGCCAACGTCCTGACTTTC. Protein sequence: CAIGSESGANVLTF.

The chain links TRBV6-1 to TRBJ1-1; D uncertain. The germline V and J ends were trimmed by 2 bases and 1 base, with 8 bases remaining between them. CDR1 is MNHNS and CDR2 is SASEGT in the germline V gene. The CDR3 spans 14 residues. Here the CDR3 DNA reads TGTGCCAGCAGTGAACGACGGGGGAACACTGAAGCTTTCTTT. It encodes CASSERRGNTEAFF.